Presented here are 28 T cell receptor beta chains from one specimen sequenced in a study of regulatory T cells in long-lasting Graves disease. Investigators prepared the TCR beta libraries by applying iRepertoire HTBI primers and Arm-PCR of CDR3 regions. TCRdb independently ran MiXCR on the multiplex PCR reads; one entry per CDR3 protein. The sample holds some 250,000 distinct CDR3 sequences, 20% to 25% seen once. Indicated time point: newly diagnosed GD, antithyroid drugs for less than 3 months. Construction of the TCR library relied on RNA isolated from PBMCs. The sample in question was peripheral blood mononuclear cells (PBMCs), obtained at new diagnosis, from a patient treated with antithyroid drugs. The source is a female donor with Graves disease.

This clonotype was recorded at least ten times. This chain connects TRBV6-2 or TRBV6-3 to TRBJ2-5; tentatively, D is TRBD1 (5 bases). Between the trimmed V and J ends, which lost 5 bases and 0 bases, there was a span of 13 bases. The V gene's germline CDR1 is MNHEY and CDR2 SVGEGT. The CDR3 length is 15 residues. The CDR3: CASSAGKGYQETQYF. CDR3 nucleotides: TGTGCCAGCAGTGCAGGGAAGGGGTACCAAGAGACCCAGTACTTC.

CDR3 sequence reads: CASSRLIRDTQSYGYTF. CDR3 DNA sequence: TGCGCCAGCAGCCGATTGATCCGGGACACCCAAAGCTATGGCTACACCTTC. V gene TRBV4-1 combines with J gene TRBJ1-2; D perhaps matches TRBD1 (6 bases). Germline V gene lookup returns CDR1 MGHRA and CDR2 YSYEKL. The CDR3 loop spans 17 amino acids. The ends were cut back, 4 bases at V and 4 bases at J, with 22 bases in the middle.

This clonotype showed up many times. J is TRBJ1-1 and V is TRBV7-9; 7 nucleotides agree with TRBD1. Germline lookup yields CDR1 SEHNR and CDR2 FQNEAQ (reference sequence). Trimming took 4 bases from V and 7 from J; bases not matched to a gene: 0. This CDR3 is 11 amino acids long. CDR3 in DNA: TGTGCCAGCAGCTGGGACAGTGAAGCTTTCTTT. Its translation is CASSWDSEAFF.

Concerning this clonotype itself: This may come from a read error, since a much larger clone is one base off. The chain recombines TRBV18 with TRBJ2-1, with 8 bases matching TRBD1. With the DNA end fitting TRBJ2-5 better, the J assignment may be wrong. The CDR3 loop spans 15 amino acids. CDR1 and CDR2 (germline): KGHSH, LQKENI. For the CDR3, the DNA is TGTGCCAGCTCACCCCACAGGGGGGAACAAGAGACCCAGTACTTC. This sequence encodes CASSPHRGEQETQYF.

This clonotype was recorded at least ten times. This chain links TRBV20-1 with TRBJ2-7, with D tentatively TRBD2 (6 bases). Between the trimmed V and J ends, which lost 6 bases and 1 base, there was a span of 16 bases. Germline V gene sequence: CDR1 DFQATT, CDR2 SNEGSKA (reference sequence). The CDR3 totals 14 residues. The CDR3 nucleotides are TGCAGTGCACCTAACCTAGCGCGTTCCTACGAGCAGTACTTC. As protein: CSAPNLARSYEQYF.

This clonotype was recorded many times. This rearrangement joins TRBV27 to TRBJ2-7, with TRBD2 matching over 13 bases. The CDR3 is made up of 18 amino acids. Germline assignment: CDR1 MNHEY and CDR2 SMNVEV (reference sequence). J gave up 4 bases and V 8 bases, and 17 bases lay outside the gene matches. The CDR3 protein is CASEDRTSGSIADYEQYF. The CDR3 DNA sequence: TGTGCCAGCGAAGACCGGACTAGCGGGAGTATTGCGGATTACGAGCAGTACTTC.

In this sample, this clonotype turned up many times. This chain links TRBV28 with TRBJ2-3; 9 positions match TRBD2. The CDR3 sequence is 13 residues long. Germline assignment: CDR1 MDHEN and CDR2 SYDVKM. CDR3 in amino acids: CAGAGGWSDTQYF. Written as DNA, the CDR3 is TGTGCAGGGGCGGGGGGGTGGTCAGATACGCAGTATTTT.

This clonotype was seen ten or more times. The gene calls are TRBV15 and TRBJ1-1; 7 positions match TRBD1. J was trimmed by 8 bases and V by 0 bases; bases with no gene match: 9. Germline V lookup: CDR1 LNHNV, CDR2 YYDKDF (reference sequence). There are 15 residues in the CDR3. CDR3 in amino acids: CATSRDWGTEAEAFF. The CDR3 DNA follows: TGTGCCACCAGCAGAGATTGGGGGACAGAAGCAGAAGCTTTCTTT.

This clonotype was counted many times. The chain couples TRBV3-1 to TRBJ1-1, with D unresolved. Looked up from germline, CDR1 is LGHDT and CDR2 is YNNKEL (reference sequence). The CDR3 extends over 15 amino acids. With 2 bases removed from V and 5 bases from J, the gap between germline ends came to 15 bases. CDR3 region: CASSQTEFPVTEAFF. Written as DNA, the CDR3 is TGTGCCAGCAGCCAAACCGAATTCCCGGTAACTGAAGCTTTCTTT.

This clonotype showed up many times. V is TRBV20-1 and J is TRBJ2-5; 8 bases match TRBD2. Unmatched junction bases numbered 4, after V lost 6 bases and J lost 4 bases. The CDR3 is made up of 12 amino acids. The germline V gene has CDR1 DFQATT and CDR2 SNEGSKA (reference sequence). DNA of the CDR3: TGCAGTGCCCGGGGGGGCCCAGAGACCCAGTACTTC. This encodes CSARGGPETQYF.

This clonotype was seen more than once but under ten times. The chain is built from TRBV15 and TRBJ1-1, with D possibly being TRBD1 (5 bases). This CDR3 region has 14 residues. Germline CDR1 reads LNHNV; CDR2 reads YYDKDF (reference sequence). Trimming removed 4 bases at V and 6 bases at J, with 15 bases between. CDR3 in DNA: TGTGCCACCAGCAAAGCCCAGGGAGCCGCTGAAGCTTTCTTT. Its protein product is CATSKAQGAAEAFF.

The chain carries TRBV25-1 and TRBJ1-1; no reliable D call. Deletions cut 5 bases from V and 0 bases from J, with 13 bases between. Looked up from germline, CDR1 is MGHDK and CDR2 is SYGVNS. The CDR3 runs to 15 residues. The CDR3 sequence is CASSSSSNMNTEAFF. The CDR3 DNA follows: TGTGCCAGCAGTAGCTCGAGTAACATGAACACTGAAGCTTTCTTT.

This clonotype showed up many times. The CDR3 sequence is CASSLAGGRDNEQFF. The CDR3 nucleotides are TGTGCCAGCAGTTTGGCGGGGGGGCGCGACAATGAGCAGTTCTTC. The chain employs TRBV28 and TRBJ2-1; 9 bases are a match to TRBD2. Germline lookup yields CDR1 MDHEN and CDR2 SYDVKM. With 3 bases clipped from V and 5 bases from J, the junction kept 5 bases outside the gene matches. This CDR3 contains 15 residues.

This clonotype came up many times. CDR3 in DNA: TGTGCCAGCAGTTTAGGGGACCAGAACACTGAAGCTTTCTTT. Its protein product is CASSLGDQNTEAFF. J is TRBJ1-1 and V is TRBV28; D possibly corresponds to TRBD1 (5 bases). The CDR3 loop spans 14 amino acids. The V end lost 2 bases, the J end lost 1 base, and 8 bases lay between the germline ends. Germline V gene sequence: CDR1 MDHEN, CDR2 SYDVKM.

This clonotype was counted ten times or more. The rearrangement uses TRBV7-3 and TRBJ1-6; D is ambiguous. Germline V CDR1 and CDR2: SGHTA, FQGTGA. V dropped 6 bases and J dropped 8 bases, with 17 bases sitting between them. The CDR3 has 15 residues. In DNA form, the CDR3 reads TGTGCCAGCAGTCGGCTTCCGGGGTTTCATTCACCCCTCCACTTT. This translates into CASSRLPGFHSPLHF. The variable domain in full, completed from reference TRBV7-3 and TRBJ1-6, reads GAGVSQTPSNKVTEKGKYVELRCDPISGHTALYWYRQSLGQGPEFLIYFQGTGAADDSGLPNDRFFAVRPEGSVSTLKIQRTERGDSAVYLCASSRLPGFHSPLHFGNGTRLTVT.

This clonotype was recorded many times. The chain employs TRBV11-2 and TRBJ2-2, with D unclear. The length of the CDR3 is 15 residues. The germline CDR1 and CDR2 sequences are SGHAT and FQNNGV. V was pared by 6 bases and J by 1 base, with 12 bases between. The CDR3 reads CASRLNSRNTGELFF. In nucleotides, the CDR3 is TGTGCCAGCAGACTGAACAGTAGGAACACCGGGGAGCTGTTTTTT.

CDR3 DNA: TGCAGCGTGGAGGGGGGGAGAGGGGCAGATACGCAGTATTTT. Encoded protein: CSVEGGRGADTQYF. The chain uses TRBV29-1 and TRBJ2-3, with D perhaps TRBD2 (7 bases). V lost 6 bases and J lost 4, with 17 bases in between. Looked up from germline, CDR1 is SQVTM and CDR2 is ANQGSEA. The CDR3 spans 14 residues.

This clonotype was found a few times. The gene calls are TRBV2 and TRBJ2-5, with 9 bases identical to TRBD1. Germline CDR1 reads SNHLY; CDR2 reads FYNNEI. Trimming took 6 bases from V and 5 from J; bases not matched to a gene: 7. The CDR3 has 14 amino acids. The CDR3 sequence is CASRITGGGETQYF. CDR3 bases: TGTGCCAGCAGAATTACAGGGGGCGGGGAGACCCAGTACTTC.

Notes on this clonotype: A read error is likely here: a far larger clone is one base away. CDR3 nucleotides: TGTGTCAGCAGTGTCCCGGGCTCCTATGGCTACACCTTC. As protein: CVSSVPGSYGYTF. V gene TRBV2 combines with J gene TRBJ2-4, with no clear D. The DNA matches TRBJ1-2 better at its end, which makes the J call doubtful. The CDR3 runs 13 residues. Germline assignment: CDR1 SNHLY and CDR2 FYNNEI.

A remark on this clonotype: The likely explanation is a read error, given a far larger clone one base away. DNA of the CDR3: TGTGCCAGCAGCTTAGATCAGGGGTCCGGGGAGCTGTTTTTT. It specifies CASSLDQGSGELFF. V usage is TRBV7-2 and J usage is TRBJ2-2; D might be TRBD1 (6 bases). The CDR3 is 14 amino acids. V was clipped by 1 base and J by 6 bases, with 9 bases between them. Germline CDR1 is SGHTA and CDR2 is FQGNSA.

This clonotype was recorded at least ten times. The rearrangement joins TRBV7-2 to TRBJ1-6, with 8 bases identical to TRBD1. Trimming at V came to 2 bases and at J to 9 bases, leaving 0 bases not matched to a gene. The CDR3 is 13 residues long. The germline V gene has CDR1 SGHTA and CDR2 FQGNSA. CDR3 DNA sequence: TGTGCCAGCAGCTTACAGGGGGCTTCACCCCTCCACTTT. This gives the protein CASSLQGASPLHF.

The gene calls are TRBV9 and TRBJ1-2, with a tentative D call TRBD1 (5 bases). Looked up from germline, CDR1 is SGDLS and CDR2 is YYNGEE. CDR3 length equals 16 residues. V lost 0 bases, J lost 8 bases, and 20 bases lay in between. CDR3 sequence reads: CASSVEARGETYGYTF. For the CDR3, the DNA is TGTGCCAGCAGCGTAGAGGCCCGGGGGGAGACCTACGGCTACACCTTC.

The table lists this clonotype with a count of one. The V call is TRBV6-2 or TRBV6-3, the J call TRBJ2-5; 11 bases align to TRBD2. J was trimmed by 5 bases and V by 6 bases; bases with no gene match: 8. The germline gives CDR1 MNHEY, CDR2 SVGEGT. This CDR3 region has 15 residues. The CDR3: CASRTSGGVWETQYF. In DNA, the CDR3 is TGTGCCAGCAGAACTAGCGGGGGTGTTTGGGAGACCCAGTACTTC.

This clonotype was observed a single time. Its ends do not fully match the called genes, so a read error is possible. The rearrangement links TRBV12-3 or TRBV12-4 to TRBJ2-3; TRBD1 or TRBD2 may be the D gene (5 bases each). The CDR3 totals 14 residues. CDR3 residues: CASSLGAVTDTQYF. CDR3 DNA: TGCGCCAGCAGTCTCGGGGCAGTCACAGATACGCAGTATTTT.

The CDR3 sequence is CASSRGRGNEQYF. The CDR3, as DNA: TGTGCCAGTAGTCGGGGCAGGGGGAACGAGCAGTACTTC. The chain joins TRBV19 to TRBJ2-7; 7 positions agree with TRBD1. This CDR3 contains 13 residues. Germline V lookup: CDR1 LNHDA, CDR2 SQIVND (reference sequence). With 5 bases clipped from V and 5 bases from J, the junction kept 6 bases outside the gene matches.

This clonotype was picked up many times. The gene calls are TRBV2 and TRBJ2-7; possible D gene TRBD1, 6 bases. The CDR3 totals 14 residues. V was clipped by 3 bases and J by 3 bases, with 12 bases between them. CDR1 is SNHLY and CDR2 is FYNNEI in the germline V gene. The CDR3 region is CASSDPGADYEQYF. DNA for the CDR3: TGTGCCAGCAGTGATCCAGGGGCGGACTACGAGCAGTACTTC.

V usage is TRBV28 and J usage is TRBJ2-4; D is perhaps TRBD2 (5 bases). V dropped 1 base and J dropped 5 bases, with 15 bases sitting between them. CDR3 length equals 16 residues. The germline V gene has CDR1 MDHEN and CDR2 SYDVKM. CDR3 DNA: TGTGCCAGCAGTTTATTTCTAGAGGGCTACGAAAACATTCAGTACTTC. This gives the protein CASSLFLEGYENIQYF.

This clonotype was found many times. The chain uses TRBV12-3 or TRBV12-4 and TRBJ2-5; 12 bases line up with TRBD2. Judging by the DNA end, TRBJ2-1 fits better; the J call may be wrong. The CDR3 is 15 residues long. The DNA of the CDR3 is TGTGCCAGCAGCCGGGGACTAGCGGGCGGCTATGAGCAGTTCTTC. It is translated as CASSRGLAGGYEQFF.